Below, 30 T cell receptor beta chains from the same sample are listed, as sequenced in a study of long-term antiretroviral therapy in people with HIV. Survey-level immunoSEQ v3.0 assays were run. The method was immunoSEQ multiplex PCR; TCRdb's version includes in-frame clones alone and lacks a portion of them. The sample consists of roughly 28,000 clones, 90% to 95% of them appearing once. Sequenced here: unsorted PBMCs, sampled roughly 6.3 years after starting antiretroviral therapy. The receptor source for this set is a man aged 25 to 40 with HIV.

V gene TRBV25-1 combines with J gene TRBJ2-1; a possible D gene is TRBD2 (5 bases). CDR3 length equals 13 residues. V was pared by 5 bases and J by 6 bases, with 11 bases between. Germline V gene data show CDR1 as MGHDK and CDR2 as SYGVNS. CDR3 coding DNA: TGTGCCAGCAGTTGGAGAGAGGGCAATGAGCAGTTCTTC. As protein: CASSWREGNEQFF. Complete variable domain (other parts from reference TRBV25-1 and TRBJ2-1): EADIYQTPRYLVIGTGKKITLECSQTMGHDKMYWYQQDPGMELHLIHYSYGVNSTEKGDLSSESTVSRIRTEHFPLTLESARPSHTSQYLCASSWREGNEQFFGPGTRLTVL.

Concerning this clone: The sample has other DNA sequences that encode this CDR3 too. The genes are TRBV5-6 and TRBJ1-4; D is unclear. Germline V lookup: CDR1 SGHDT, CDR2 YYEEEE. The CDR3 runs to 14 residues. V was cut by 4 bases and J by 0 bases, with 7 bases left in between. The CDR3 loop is CASSLVATNEKLFF. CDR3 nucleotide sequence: TGTGCCAGCAGCCTTGTTGCAACTAATGAAAAACTGTTTTTT.

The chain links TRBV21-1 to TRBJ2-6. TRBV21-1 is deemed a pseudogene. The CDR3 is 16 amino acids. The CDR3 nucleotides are TGTGCCAGCAGGGGAAATCCCCTCTCTGGGGCCAACGTCCTGACTTTC. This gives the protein CASRGNPLSGANVLTF.

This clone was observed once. The CDR3, as DNA: TGTGCCAGCAGCAAAGCGCTTTTGAGGATCGGGGAGAACACTGAAGCTTTCTTT. Translating gives CASSKALLRIGENTEAFF. The chain couples TRBV21-1 to TRBJ1-1. TRBV21-1 is an annotated pseudogene. The CDR3 sequence is 18 residues long.

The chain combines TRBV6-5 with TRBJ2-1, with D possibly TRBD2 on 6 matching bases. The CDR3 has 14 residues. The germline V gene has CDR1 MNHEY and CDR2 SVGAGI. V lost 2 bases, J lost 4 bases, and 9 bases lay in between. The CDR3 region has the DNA TGTGCCAGCAGTTACGGGGGGAATTACAATGAGCAGTTCTTC. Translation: CASSYGGNYNEQFF.

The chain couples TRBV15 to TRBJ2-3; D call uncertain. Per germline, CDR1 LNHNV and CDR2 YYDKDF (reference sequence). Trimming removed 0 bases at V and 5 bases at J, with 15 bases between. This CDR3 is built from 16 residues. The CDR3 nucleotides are TGTGCCACCAGCAGAGACCAACCGATCCGGAGAGATACGCAGTATTTT. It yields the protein CATSRDQPIRRDTQYF.

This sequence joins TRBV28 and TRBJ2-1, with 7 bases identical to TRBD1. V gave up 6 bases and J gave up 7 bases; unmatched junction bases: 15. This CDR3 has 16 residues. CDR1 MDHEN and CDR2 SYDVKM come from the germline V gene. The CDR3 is CASSLWTGRMANEQFF. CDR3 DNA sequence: TGTGCCAGCAGCCTGTGGACAGGTCGCATGGCAAATGAGCAGTTCTTC. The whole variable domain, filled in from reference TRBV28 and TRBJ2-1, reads DVKVTQSSRYLVKRTGEKVFLECVQDMDHENMFWYRQDPGLGLRLIYFSYDVKMKEKGDIPEGYSVSREKKERFSLILESASTNQTSMYLCASSLWTGRMANEQFFGPGTRLTVL.

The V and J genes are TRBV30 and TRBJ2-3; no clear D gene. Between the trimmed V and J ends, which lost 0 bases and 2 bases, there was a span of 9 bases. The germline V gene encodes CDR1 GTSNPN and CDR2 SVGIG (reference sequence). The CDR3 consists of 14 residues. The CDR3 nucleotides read TGTGCCTGGAGTGTATCGATTGTCACAGATACGCAGTATTTT. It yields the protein CAWSVSIVTDTQYF.

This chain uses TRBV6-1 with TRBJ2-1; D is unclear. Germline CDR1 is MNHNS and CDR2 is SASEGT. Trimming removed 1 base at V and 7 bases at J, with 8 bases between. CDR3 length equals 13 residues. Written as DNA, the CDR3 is TGTGCCAGCAGTGAAGTACATGGAAATGAGCAGTTCTTC. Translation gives CASSEVHGNEQFF.

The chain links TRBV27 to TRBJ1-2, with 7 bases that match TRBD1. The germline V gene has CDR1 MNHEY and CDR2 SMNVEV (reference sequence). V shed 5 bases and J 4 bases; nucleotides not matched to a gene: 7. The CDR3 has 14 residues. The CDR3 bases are TGTGCCAGCAGTCTCGACAGGGCGGCCTATGGCTACACCTTC. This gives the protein CASSLDRAAYGYTF.

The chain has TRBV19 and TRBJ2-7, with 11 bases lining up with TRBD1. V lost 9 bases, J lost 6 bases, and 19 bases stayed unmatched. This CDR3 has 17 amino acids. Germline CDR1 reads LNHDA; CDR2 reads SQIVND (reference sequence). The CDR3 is CASRSGQGAAGGGEQYF. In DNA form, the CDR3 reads TGTGCCAGCCGGAGTGGACAGGGGGCGGCCGGGGGTGGCGAGCAGTACTTC. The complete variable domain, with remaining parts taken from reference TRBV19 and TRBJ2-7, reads DGGITQSPKYLFRKEGQNVTLSCEQNLNHDAMYWYRQDPGQGLRLIYYSQIVNDFQKGDIAEGYSVSREKKESFPLTVTSAQKNPTAFYLCASRSGQGAAGGGEQYFGPGTRLTVT.

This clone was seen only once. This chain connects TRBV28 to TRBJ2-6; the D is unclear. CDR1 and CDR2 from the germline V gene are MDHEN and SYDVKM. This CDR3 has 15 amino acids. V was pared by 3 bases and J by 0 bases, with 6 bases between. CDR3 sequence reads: CASSFSLSGANVLTF. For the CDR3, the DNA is TGTGCCAGCAGTTTTTCCCTCTCTGGGGCCAACGTCCTGACTTTC.

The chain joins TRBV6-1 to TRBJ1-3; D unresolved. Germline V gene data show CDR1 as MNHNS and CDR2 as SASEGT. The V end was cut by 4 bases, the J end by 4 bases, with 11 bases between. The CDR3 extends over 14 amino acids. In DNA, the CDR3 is TGTGCCAGCAGTGTTGGGGAGGCGGGAAACACCATATATTTT. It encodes CASSVGEAGNTIYF.

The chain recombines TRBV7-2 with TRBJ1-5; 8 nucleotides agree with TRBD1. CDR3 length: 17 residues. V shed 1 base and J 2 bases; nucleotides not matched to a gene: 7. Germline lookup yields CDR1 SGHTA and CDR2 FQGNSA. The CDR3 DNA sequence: TGTGCCAGCAGCTTAGGGACAGGGTTTAGTGGCAATCAGCCCCAGCATTTT. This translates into CASSLGTGFSGNQPQHF.

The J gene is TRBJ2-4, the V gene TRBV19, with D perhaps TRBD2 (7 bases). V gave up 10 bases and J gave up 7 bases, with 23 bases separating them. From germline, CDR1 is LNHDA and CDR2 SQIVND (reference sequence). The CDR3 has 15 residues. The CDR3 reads CATTHIGGRGNIQYF. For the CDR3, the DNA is TGTGCCACCACCCACATCGGGGGGCGGGGGAACATTCAGTACTTC.

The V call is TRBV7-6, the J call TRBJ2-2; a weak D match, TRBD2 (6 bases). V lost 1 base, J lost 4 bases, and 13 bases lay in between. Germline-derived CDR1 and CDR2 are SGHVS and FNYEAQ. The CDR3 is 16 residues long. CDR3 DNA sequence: TGTGCCAGCAGCTTAGAGGCGGGGAGAGTCACCGGGGAGCTGTTTTTT. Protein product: CASSLEAGRVTGELFF.

The CDR3 spells CASSLAGATYEQYF. The CDR3 DNA reads TGTGCCAGCAGCTTGGCAGGGGCGACCTACGAGCAGTACTTC. The chain combines TRBV7-8 with TRBJ2-7; the D gene is possibly TRBD1 (6 bases). In germline, CDR1 is SGHVS, CDR2 FQNEAQ. The CDR3 loop spans 14 amino acids. Trimming took 3 bases from V and 2 from J, leaving 11 bases between them.

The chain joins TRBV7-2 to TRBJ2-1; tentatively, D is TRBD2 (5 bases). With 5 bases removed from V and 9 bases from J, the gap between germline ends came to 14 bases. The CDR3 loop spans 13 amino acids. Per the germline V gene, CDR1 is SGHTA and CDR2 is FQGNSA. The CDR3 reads CASSRSLEGEQFF. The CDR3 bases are TGTGCCAGCAGCCGGTCGCTAGAGGGTGAGCAGTTCTTC.

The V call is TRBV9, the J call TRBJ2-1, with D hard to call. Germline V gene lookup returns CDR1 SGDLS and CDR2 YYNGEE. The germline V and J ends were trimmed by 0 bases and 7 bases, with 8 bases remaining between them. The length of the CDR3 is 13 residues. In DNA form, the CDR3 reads TGTGCCAGCAGCGTAGGATTGGGTAATGAGCAGTTCTTC. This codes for CASSVGLGNEQFF.

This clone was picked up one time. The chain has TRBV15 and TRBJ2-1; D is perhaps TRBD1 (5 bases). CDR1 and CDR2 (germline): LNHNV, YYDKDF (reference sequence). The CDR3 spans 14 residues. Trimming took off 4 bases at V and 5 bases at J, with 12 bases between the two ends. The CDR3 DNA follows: TGTGCCACCAGCACATGGGGCGGAGACAATGAGCAGTTCTTC. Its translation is CATSTWGGDNEQFF.

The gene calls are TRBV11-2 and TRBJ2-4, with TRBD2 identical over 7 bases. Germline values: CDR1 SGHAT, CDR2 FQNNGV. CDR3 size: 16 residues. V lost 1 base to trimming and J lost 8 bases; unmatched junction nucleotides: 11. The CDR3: CASSLGAGRGVDIQYF. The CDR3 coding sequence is TGTGCCAGCAGCTTAGGGGCGGGGAGGGGCGTGGACATTCAGTACTTC. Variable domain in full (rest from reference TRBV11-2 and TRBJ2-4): EAGVAQSPRYKIIEKRQSVAFWCNPISGHATLYWYQQILGQGPKLLIQFQNNGVVDDSQLPKDRFSAERLKGVDSTLKIQPAKLEDSAVYLCASSLGAGRGVDIQYFGAGTRLSVL.

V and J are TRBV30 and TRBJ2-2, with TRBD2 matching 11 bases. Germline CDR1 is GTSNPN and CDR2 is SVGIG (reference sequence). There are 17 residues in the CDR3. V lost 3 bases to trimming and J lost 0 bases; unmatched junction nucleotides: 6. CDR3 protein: CAWRSTSGVPNTGELFF. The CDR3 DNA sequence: TGTGCCTGGAGGTCGACTAGCGGGGTACCGAACACCGGGGAGCTGTTTTTT.

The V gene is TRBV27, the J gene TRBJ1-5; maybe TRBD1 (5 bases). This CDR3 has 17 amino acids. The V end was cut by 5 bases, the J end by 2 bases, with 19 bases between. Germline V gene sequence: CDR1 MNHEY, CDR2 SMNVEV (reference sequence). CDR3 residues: CASSPLLGGWGNQPQHF. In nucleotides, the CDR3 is TGTGCCAGCAGTCCCCTCCTCGGGGGGTGGGGCAATCAGCCCCAGCATTTT.

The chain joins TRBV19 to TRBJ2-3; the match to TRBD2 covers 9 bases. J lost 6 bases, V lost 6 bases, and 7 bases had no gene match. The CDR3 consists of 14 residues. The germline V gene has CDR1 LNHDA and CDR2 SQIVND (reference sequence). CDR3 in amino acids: CASRVSGGEDTQYF. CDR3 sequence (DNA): TGTGCCAGTAGAGTTAGCGGGGGAGAGGATACGCAGTATTTT.

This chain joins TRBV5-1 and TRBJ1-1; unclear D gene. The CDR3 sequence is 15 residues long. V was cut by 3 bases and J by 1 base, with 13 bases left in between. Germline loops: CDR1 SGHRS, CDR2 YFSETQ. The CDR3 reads CASSSAPAANTEAFF. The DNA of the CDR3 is TGCGCCAGCAGCTCGGCCCCCGCGGCGAACACTGAAGCTTTCTTT.

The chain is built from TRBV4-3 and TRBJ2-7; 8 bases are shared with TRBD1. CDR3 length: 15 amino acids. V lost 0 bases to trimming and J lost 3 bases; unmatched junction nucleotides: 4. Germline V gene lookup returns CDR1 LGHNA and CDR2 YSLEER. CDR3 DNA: TGCGCCAGCAGCCAAGAGGTACAGGGGGTCTACGAGCAGTACTTC. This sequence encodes CASSQEVQGVYEQYF.

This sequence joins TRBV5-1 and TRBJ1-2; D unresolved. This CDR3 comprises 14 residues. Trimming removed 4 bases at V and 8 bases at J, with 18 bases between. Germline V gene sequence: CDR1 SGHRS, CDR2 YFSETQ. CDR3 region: CASSPSLGEKGYTF. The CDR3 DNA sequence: TGCGCCAGCAGCCCATCGTTAGGAGAGAAGGGCTACACCTTC. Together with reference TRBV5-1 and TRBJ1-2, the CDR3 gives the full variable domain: KAGVTQTPRYLIKTRGQQVTLSCSPISGHRSVSWYQQTPGQGLQFLFEYFSETQRNKGNFPGRFSGRQFSNSRSEMNVSTLELGDSALYLCASSPSLGEKGYTFGSGTRLTVV.

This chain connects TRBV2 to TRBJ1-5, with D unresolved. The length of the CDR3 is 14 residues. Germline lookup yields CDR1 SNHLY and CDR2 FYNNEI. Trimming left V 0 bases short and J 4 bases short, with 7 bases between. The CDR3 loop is CASSEAFTNQPQHF. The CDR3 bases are TGTGCCAGCAGTGAAGCTTTCACTAATCAGCCCCAGCATTTT.

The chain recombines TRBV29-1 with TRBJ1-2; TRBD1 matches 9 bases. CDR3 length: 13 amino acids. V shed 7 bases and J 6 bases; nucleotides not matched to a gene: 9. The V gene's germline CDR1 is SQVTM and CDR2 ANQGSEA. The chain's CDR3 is CSASGTGKNGYTF. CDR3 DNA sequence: TGCAGCGCCTCCGGGACAGGGAAAAATGGCTACACCTTC.

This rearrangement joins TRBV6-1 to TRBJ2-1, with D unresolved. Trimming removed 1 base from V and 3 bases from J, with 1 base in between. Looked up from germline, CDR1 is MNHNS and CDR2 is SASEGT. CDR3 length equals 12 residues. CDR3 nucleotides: TGTGCCAGCAGTGAAGACTACAATGAGCAGTTCTTC. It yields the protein CASSEDYNEQFF.